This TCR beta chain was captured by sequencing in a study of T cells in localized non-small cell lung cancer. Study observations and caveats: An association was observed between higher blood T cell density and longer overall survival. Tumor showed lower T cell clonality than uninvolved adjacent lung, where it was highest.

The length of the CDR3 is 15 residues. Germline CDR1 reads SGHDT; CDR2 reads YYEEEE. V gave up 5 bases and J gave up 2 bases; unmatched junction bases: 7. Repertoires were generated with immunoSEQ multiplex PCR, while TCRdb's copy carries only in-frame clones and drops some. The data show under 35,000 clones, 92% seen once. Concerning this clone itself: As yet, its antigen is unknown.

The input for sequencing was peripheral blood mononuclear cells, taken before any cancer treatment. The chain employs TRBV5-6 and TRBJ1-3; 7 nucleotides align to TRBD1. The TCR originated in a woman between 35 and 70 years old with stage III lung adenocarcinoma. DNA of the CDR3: TGTGCCAGCAGTCGAGGGGGCCCGACTGGAAACACCATATATTTT. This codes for CASSRGGPTGNTIYF.